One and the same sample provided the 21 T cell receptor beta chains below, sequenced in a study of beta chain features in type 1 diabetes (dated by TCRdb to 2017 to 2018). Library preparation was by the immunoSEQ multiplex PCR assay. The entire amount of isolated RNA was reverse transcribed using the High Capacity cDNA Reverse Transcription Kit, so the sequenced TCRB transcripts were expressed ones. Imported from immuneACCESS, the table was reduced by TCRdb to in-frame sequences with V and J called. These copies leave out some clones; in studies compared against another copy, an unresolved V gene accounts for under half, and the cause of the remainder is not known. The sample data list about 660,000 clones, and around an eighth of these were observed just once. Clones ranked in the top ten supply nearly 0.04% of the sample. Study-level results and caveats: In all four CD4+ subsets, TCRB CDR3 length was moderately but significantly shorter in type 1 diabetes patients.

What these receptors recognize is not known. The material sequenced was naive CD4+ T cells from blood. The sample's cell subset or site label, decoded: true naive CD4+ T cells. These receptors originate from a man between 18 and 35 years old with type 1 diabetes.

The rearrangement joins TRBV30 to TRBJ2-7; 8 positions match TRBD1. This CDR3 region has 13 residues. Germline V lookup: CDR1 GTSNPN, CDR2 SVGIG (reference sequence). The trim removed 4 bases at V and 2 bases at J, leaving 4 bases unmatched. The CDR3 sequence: CAWKGQGAYEQYF. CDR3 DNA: TGTGCCTGGAAAGGACAGGGAGCCTACGAGCAGTACTTC.

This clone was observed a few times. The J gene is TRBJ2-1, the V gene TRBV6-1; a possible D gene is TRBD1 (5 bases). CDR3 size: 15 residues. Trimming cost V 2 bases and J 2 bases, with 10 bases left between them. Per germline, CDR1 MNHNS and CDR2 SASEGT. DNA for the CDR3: TGTGCCAGCAGTGAACTTGGACAAACCTACAATGAGCAGTTCTTC. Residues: CASSELGQTYNEQFF.

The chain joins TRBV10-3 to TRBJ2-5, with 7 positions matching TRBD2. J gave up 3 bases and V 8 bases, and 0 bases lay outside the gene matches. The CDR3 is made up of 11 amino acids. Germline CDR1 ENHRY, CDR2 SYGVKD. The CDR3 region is CAIGREETQYF. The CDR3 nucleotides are TGTGCCATCGGGAGGGAAGAGACCCAGTACTTC.

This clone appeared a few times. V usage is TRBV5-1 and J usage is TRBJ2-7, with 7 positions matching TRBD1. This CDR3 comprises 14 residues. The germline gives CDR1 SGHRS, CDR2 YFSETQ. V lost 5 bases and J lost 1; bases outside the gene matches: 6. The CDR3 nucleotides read TGCGCCAGCAGACCGACAGGGCCGTCCTACGAGCAGTACTTC. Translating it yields CASRPTGPSYEQYF.

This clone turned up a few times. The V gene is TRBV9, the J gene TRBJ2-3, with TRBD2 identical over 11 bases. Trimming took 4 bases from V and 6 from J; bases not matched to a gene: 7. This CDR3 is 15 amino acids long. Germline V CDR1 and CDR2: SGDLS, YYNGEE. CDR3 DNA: TGTGCCAGCAGCCCCCCTAGCGGGGGGTCGGATACGCAGTATTTT. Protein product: CASSPPSGGSDTQYF.

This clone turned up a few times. The CDR3 here is CASYSQLLLQNTEAFF. The CDR3 nucleotides are TGTGCCAGCTACTCCCAACTATTATTGCAGAACACTGAAGCTTTCTTT. The chain employs TRBV18 and TRBJ1-1; D ambiguous. Germline loops: CDR1 KGHSH, CDR2 LQKENI. V lost 7 bases and J lost 1, with 19 bases in between. The CDR3 runs 16 residues.

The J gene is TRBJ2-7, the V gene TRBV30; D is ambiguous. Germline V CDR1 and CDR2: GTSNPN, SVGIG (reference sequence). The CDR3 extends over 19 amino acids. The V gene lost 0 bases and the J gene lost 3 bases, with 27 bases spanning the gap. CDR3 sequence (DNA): TGTGCCTGGAGTGTACAAGCTTGGAGAAGGGCCAACGGTGGCTACGAGCAGTACTTC. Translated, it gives CAWSVQAWRRANGGYEQYF.

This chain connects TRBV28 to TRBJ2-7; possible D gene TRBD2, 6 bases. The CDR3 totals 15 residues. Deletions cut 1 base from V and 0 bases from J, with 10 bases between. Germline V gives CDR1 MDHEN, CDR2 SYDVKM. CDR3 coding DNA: TGTGCCAGCAGTTTATCGGGGGACGTCTCCTACGAGCAGTACTTC. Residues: CASSLSGDVSYEQYF.

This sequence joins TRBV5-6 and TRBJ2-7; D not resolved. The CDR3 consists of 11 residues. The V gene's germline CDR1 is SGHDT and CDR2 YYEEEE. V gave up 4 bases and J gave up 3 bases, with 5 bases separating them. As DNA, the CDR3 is TGTGCCAGCAGCGCCTACTACGAGCAGTACTTC. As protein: CASSAYYEQYF.

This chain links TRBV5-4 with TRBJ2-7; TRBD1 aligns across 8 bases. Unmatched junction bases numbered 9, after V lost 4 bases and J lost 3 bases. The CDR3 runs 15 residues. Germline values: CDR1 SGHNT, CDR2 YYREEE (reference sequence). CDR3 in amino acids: CASSQGTGISYEQYF. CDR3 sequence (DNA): TGTGCCAGCAGCCAGGGGACAGGTATCAGCTACGAGCAGTACTTC.

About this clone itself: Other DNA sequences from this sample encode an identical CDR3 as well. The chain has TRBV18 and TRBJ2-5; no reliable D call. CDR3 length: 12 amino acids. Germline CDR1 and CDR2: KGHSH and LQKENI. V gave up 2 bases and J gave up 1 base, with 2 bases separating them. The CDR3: CASSPGQETQYF. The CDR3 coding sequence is TGTGCCAGCTCACCAGGCCAAGAGACCCAGTACTTC. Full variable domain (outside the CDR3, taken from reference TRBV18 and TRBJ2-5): NAGVMQNPRHLVRRRGQEARLRCSPMKGHSHVYWYRQLPEEGLKFMVYLQKENIIDESGMPKERFSAEFPKEGPSILRIQQVVRGDSAAYFCASSPGQETQYFGPGTRLLVL.

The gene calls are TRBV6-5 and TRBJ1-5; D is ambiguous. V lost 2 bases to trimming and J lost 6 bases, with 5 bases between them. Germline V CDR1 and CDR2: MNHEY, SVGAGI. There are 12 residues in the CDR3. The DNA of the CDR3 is TGTGCCAGCAGTTACGATGGTCAGCCCCAGCATTTT. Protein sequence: CASSYDGQPQHF.

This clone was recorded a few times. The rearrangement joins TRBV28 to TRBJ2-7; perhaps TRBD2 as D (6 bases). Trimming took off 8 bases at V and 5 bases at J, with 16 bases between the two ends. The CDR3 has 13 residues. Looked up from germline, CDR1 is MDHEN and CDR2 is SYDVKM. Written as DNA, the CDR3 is TGTGCCAGCTCAAGTCCGGAGCGGGACGAGCAGTACTTC. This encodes CASSSPERDEQYF.

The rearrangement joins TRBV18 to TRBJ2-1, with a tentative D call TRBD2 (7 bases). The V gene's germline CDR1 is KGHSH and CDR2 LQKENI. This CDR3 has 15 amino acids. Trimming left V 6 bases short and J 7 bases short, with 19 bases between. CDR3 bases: TGTGCCAGCTCCGTCGGGGGGCAGGCATGGAATGAGCAGTTCTTC. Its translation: CASSVGGQAWNEQFF. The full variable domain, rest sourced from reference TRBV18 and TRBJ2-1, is NAGVMQNPRHLVRRRGQEARLRCSPMKGHSHVYWYRQLPEEGLKFMVYLQKENIIDESGMPKERFSAEFPKEGPSILRIQQVVRGDSAAYFCASSVGGQAWNEQFFGPGTRLTVL.

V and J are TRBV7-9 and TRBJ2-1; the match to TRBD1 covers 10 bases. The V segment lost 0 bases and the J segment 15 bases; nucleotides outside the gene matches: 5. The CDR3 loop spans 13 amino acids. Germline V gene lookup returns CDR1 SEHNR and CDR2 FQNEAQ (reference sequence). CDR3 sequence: CASSLALWTGGFF. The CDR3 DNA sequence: TGTGCCAGCAGCTTAGCTTTGTGGACAGGGGGGTTCTTC.

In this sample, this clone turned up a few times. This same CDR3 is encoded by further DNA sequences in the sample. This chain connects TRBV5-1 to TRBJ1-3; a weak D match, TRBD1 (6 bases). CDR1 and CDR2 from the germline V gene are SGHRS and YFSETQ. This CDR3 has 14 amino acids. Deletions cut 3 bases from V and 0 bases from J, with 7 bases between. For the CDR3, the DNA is TGCGCCAGCAGCTCGGACAGCTCTGGAAACACCATATATTTT. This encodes CASSSDSSGNTIYF. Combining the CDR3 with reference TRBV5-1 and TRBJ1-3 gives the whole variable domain KAGVTQTPRYLIKTRGQQVTLSCSPISGHRSVSWYQQTPGQGLQFLFEYFSETQRNKGNFPGRFSGRQFSNSRSEMNVSTLELGDSALYLCASSSDSSGNTIYFGEGSWLTVV.

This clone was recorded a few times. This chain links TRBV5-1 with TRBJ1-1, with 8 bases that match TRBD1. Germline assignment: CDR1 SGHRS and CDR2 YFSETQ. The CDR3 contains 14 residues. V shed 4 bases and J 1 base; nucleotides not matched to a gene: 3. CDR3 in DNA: TGCGCCAGCAGCGCGGGACAGGAGAACACTGAAGCTTTCTTT. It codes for CASSAGQENTEAFF.

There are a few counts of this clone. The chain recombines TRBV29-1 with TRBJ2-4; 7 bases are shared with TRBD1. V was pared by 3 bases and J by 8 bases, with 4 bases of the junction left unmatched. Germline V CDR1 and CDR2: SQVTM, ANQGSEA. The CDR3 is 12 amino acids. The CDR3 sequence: CSVDDGQDIQYF. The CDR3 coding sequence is TGCAGCGTTGATGACGGACAGGACATTCAGTACTTC.

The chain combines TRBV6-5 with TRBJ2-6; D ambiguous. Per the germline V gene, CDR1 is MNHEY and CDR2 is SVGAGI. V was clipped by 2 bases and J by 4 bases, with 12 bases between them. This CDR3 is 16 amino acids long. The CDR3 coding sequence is TGTGCCAGCAGTTACACATCGGGTCTGGGGGCCAACGTCCTGACTTTC. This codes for CASSYTSGLGANVLTF.

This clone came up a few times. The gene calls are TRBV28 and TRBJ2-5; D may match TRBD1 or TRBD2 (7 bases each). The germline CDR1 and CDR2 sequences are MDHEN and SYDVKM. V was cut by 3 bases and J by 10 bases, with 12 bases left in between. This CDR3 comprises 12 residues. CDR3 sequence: CASSFGRDSQYF. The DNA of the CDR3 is TGTGCCAGCAGTTTTGGGAGGGACAGCCAGTACTTC.

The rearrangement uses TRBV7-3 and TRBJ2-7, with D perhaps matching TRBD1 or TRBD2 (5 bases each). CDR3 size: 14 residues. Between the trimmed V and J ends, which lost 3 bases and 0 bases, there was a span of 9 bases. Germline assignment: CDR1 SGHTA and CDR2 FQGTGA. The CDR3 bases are TGTGCCAGCAGCTTGTCAGGGAGCTCCTACGAGCAGTACTTC. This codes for CASSLSGSSYEQYF.